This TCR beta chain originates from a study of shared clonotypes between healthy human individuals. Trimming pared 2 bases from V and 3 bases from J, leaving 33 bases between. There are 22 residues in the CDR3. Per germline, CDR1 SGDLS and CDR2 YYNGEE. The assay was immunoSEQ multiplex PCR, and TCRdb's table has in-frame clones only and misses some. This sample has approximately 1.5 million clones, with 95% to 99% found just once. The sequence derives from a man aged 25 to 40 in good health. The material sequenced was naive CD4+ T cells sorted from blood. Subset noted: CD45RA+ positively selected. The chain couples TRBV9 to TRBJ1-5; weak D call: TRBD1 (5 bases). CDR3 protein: CASSVNPPRRVARGESNQPQHF. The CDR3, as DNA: TGTGCCAGCAGCGTTAACCCGCCTCGACGAGTTGCAAGGGGAGAGTCCAATCAGCCCCAGCATTTT.